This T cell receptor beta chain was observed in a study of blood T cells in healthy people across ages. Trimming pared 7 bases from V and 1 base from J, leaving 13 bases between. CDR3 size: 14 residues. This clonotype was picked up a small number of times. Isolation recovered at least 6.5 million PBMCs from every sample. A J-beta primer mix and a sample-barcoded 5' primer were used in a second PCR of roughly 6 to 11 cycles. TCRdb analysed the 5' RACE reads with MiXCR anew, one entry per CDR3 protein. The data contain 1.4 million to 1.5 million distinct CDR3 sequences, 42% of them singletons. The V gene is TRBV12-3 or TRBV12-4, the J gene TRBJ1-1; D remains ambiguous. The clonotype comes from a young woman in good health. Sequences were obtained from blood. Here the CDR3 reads CASTAFGPNTEAFF. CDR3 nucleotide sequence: TGTGCCAGCACCGCTTTTGGCCCGAACACTGAAGCTTTCTTT.